These 27 T cell receptor beta chains were all obtained from the same sample, sequenced in a study of vaccination effects on CD4 cells after COVID-19. ViraFEST expansion of antigen-specific CD4+ T cells with viral peptide pools preceded sequencing. The culture ran for roughly 10 days before CD4+ T cells were isolated. It was two doses of either the BNT162b2 or mRNA-1273 vaccine that participants received. TCRdb keeps only in-frame clones here, not all; method: immunoSEQ multiplex PCR. The data show about 59,000 clones, approximately 78% seen once. Their target antigens are unknown. Here the sequenced sample was CD4+ T cells from PBMCs cultured with HCoV-OC43 spike peptides, taken after COVID-19 vaccination. Regarding subset: HCoV-OC43 spike overlapping peptide pool stimulation. These receptor sequences come from a human donor who received a COVID-19 vaccine.

V is TRBV5-8 and J is TRBJ2-5; 8 bases align to TRBD1. This CDR3 contains 20 residues. V was clipped by 7 bases and J by 1 base; unmatched bases: 24. Germline CDR1 SGHTS, CDR2 YDEGEE. The CDR3 DNA reads TGTGCCAGCCCGAATGGCTGGGCAGGGGGCCGGGGGTCCTCCCAAGAGACCCAGTACTTC. It is translated as CASPNGWAGGRGSSQETQYF. The full variable domain, completed using reference TRBV5-8 and TRBJ2-5, is EAGVTQSPTHLIKTRGQQATLRCSPISGHTSVYWYQQALGLGLQFLLWYDEGEERNRGNFPPRFSGRQFPNYSSELNVNALELEDSALYLCASPNGWAGGRGSSQETQYFGPGTRLLVL.

This sequence joins TRBV7-3 and TRBJ2-2, with D hard to call. The CDR3 is 13 residues long. Trimming took 5 bases from V and 6 from J, leaving 10 bases between them. The germline V gene has CDR1 SGHTA and CDR2 FQGTGA. The CDR3 DNA sequence: TGTGCCAGCAGCCCCACCGTCTCCGGGGAGCTGTTTTTT. Translation gives CASSPTVSGELFF.

The J gene is TRBJ1-2, the V gene TRBV29-1; D possibly corresponds to TRBD1 (5 bases). The CDR3 covers 13 residues. Between the trimmed V and J ends, which lost 4 bases and 4 bases, there was a span of 13 bases. The germline V gene encodes CDR1 SQVTM and CDR2 ANQGSEA. This chain's CDR3 is CSVVGGLPYGYTF. The CDR3 region has the DNA TGCAGCGTTGTGGGGGGACTGCCCTATGGCTACACCTTC.

This clone appeared a few times. The chain carries TRBV6-5 and TRBJ2-5; TRBD2 matches at 8 bases. The CDR3 is 15 residues long. Germline V gene data show CDR1 as MNHEY and CDR2 as SVGAGI. CDR3 DNA: TGTGCAGCTAAGGAGGTAGCGGGGAAACGGGAGACCCAGTACTTC. Its translation is CAAKEVAGKRETQYF.

CDR3 sequence: CASSQPTGRWGYTF. CDR3 coding DNA: TGCGCCAGCAGCCAGCCGACAGGGAGGTGGGGCTACACCTTC. This chain joins TRBV4-1 and TRBJ1-2, with 7 bases aligning to TRBD1. Trimming cost V 3 bases and J 8 bases; bases outside gene matches: 9. CDR1 is MGHRA and CDR2 is YSYEKL in the germline V gene. This CDR3 region has 14 residues.

The J gene is TRBJ2-2, the V gene TRBV19; D is perhaps TRBD1 (6 bases). V shed 7 bases and J shed 0 bases, with 15 bases lying between them. This CDR3 region has 16 residues. Germline V gene data show CDR1 as LNHDA and CDR2 as SQIVND (reference sequence). The DNA for the CDR3 is TGTGCCAGTACGCAGGGGTGGGGGCCGAACACCGGGGAGCTGTTTTTT. Translating gives CASTQGWGPNTGELFF.

V and J are TRBV12-3 or TRBV12-4 and TRBJ2-1, with TRBD1 matching 7 bases. The CDR3 has 13 amino acids. Unmatched junction bases numbered 9, after V lost 10 bases and J lost 6 bases. CDR3 in DNA: TGTGCCATCCGGGACAGACTAACCAATGAGCAGTTCTTC. It encodes CAIRDRLTNEQFF.

CDR3 protein: CAISESGGTGGEKLFF. DNA for the CDR3: TGTGCCATCAGTGAGTCCGGCGGGACAGGGGGTGAAAAACTGTTTTTT. The chain joins TRBV10-3 to TRBJ1-4; 11 bases fit TRBD1. J was trimmed by 7 bases and V by 0 bases; bases with no gene match: 4. This CDR3 spans 16 amino acids. In germline, CDR1 is ENHRY, CDR2 SYGVKD.

The sample holds one count of this clone. The rearrangement uses TRBV5-6 and TRBJ1-5, with D unresolved. This CDR3 spans 15 amino acids. Trimming cost V 0 bases and J 1 base, with 8 bases left between them. Germline lookup yields CDR1 SGHDT and CDR2 YYEEEE. The CDR3 DNA is TGTGCCAGCAGCTTGGCGCAGGAGAGCAATCAGCCCCAGCATTTT. The encoded protein is CASSLAQESNQPQHF. Together with reference TRBV5-6 and TRBJ1-5, the CDR3 gives the full variable domain: DAGVTQSPTHLIKTRGQQVTLRCSPKSGHDTVSWYQQALGQGPQFIFQYYEEEERQRGNFPDRFSGHQFPNYSSELNVNALLLGDSALYLCASSLAQESNQPQHFGDGTRLSIL.

The rearrangement joins TRBV19 to TRBJ1-2, with D maybe TRBD1 (5 bases). CDR1 LNHDA and CDR2 SQIVND come from the germline V gene (reference sequence). This CDR3 has 14 amino acids. V lost 5 bases and J lost 4, with 14 bases in between. The CDR3 loop is CASSSSGGSYGYTF. As DNA, the CDR3 is TGTGCCAGTAGTTCGTCCGGGGGGAGCTATGGCTACACCTTC.

V and J are TRBV5-4 and TRBJ2-3; possibly TRBD2 for D (6 bases). Germline V lookup: CDR1 SGHNT, CDR2 YYREEE (reference sequence). V dropped 0 bases and J dropped 14 bases, with 19 bases sitting between them. The length of the CDR3 is 14 residues. The CDR3, as DNA: TGTGCCAGCAGCTTGGGGCTGGAGGGACTCCTAAGGTATTTT. This gives the protein CASSLGLEGLLRYF. Combining the CDR3 with reference TRBV5-4 and TRBJ2-3 gives the whole variable domain ETGVTQSPTHLIKTRGQQVTLRCSSQSGHNTVSWYQQALGQGPQFIFQYYREEENGRGNFPPRFSGLQFPNYSSELNVNALELDDSALYLCASSLGLEGLLRYFGPGTRLTVL.

The chain recombines TRBV5-8 with TRBJ1-1; D possibly corresponds to TRBD1 (6 bases). This CDR3 has 13 amino acids. Germline V CDR1 and CDR2: SGHTS, YDEGEE. V lost 7 bases, J lost 0 bases, and 10 bases lay in between. The CDR3 protein is CASPDSVNTEAFF. The DNA of the CDR3 is TGTGCCAGCCCGGACAGTGTGAACACTGAAGCTTTCTTT.

The V call is TRBV28, the J call TRBJ1-2, with 7 bases lining up with TRBD1. CDR1 is MDHEN and CDR2 is SYDVKM in the germline V gene. The trim removed 3 bases at V and 4 bases at J, leaving 8 bases unmatched. This CDR3 region has 15 residues. CDR3 protein: CASSLRGQAGYGYTF. CDR3 nucleotide sequence: TGTGCCAGCAGTTTGCGCGGACAGGCGGGCTATGGCTACACCTTC.

This chain connects TRBV7-2 to TRBJ2-2, with unresolved D. Trimming stripped 2 bases from V and 1 base from J, with 11 bases between. This CDR3 has 16 residues. Per the germline V gene, CDR1 is SGHTA and CDR2 is FQGNSA. The CDR3, as DNA: TGTGCCAGCAGCTTAATGGCGGCAGGGAACACCGGGGAGCTGTTTTTT. It yields the protein CASSLMAAGNTGELFF.

This clone was seen a single time. At the DNA level, this CDR3 is encoded by other sequences in the same sample as well. The rearrangement uses TRBV15 and TRBJ1-5; D is possibly TRBD1 (6 bases). V was pared by 0 bases and J by 2 bases, with 11 bases between. The CDR3 is made up of 16 amino acids. Germline CDR1 and CDR2: LNHNV and YYDKDF (reference sequence). The CDR3 protein is CATSRDRGGGNQPQHF. CDR3 coding DNA: TGTGCCACCAGCAGAGACAGGGGAGGGGGCAATCAGCCCCAGCATTTT.

V and J are TRBV6-5 and TRBJ2-6; D unresolved. From germline, CDR1 is MNHEY and CDR2 SVGAGI. Trimming left V 4 bases short and J 4 bases short, with 8 bases between. The CDR3 spans 14 residues. This chain's CDR3 is CASSLHSGANVLTF. Here the CDR3 DNA reads TGTGCCAGCAGTTTACACTCCGGGGCCAACGTCCTGACTTTC.

This chain joins TRBV6-4 and TRBJ1-6; 7 bases match TRBD1. J lost 4 bases, V lost 10 bases, and 10 bases had no gene match. The CDR3 loop spans 15 amino acids. Germline lookup yields CDR1 MRHNA and CDR2 SNTAGT. The CDR3 region is CANPGQRPYNSPLHF. CDR3 DNA: TGTGCCAATCCGGGACAGCGCCCTTATAATTCACCCCTCCACTTT.

This clone was seen only a few times. The V gene is TRBV19, the J gene TRBJ1-2; 7 bases line up with TRBD1. The J segment lost 3 bases and the V segment lost 6 bases, leaving 7 bases of the junction unmatched. Germline CDR1 reads LNHDA; CDR2 reads SQIVND (reference sequence). CDR3 size: 14 residues. The CDR3: CASRNTGADYGYTF. The CDR3 region has the DNA TGTGCCAGTAGAAACACAGGGGCTGACTATGGCTACACCTTC.

The chain employs TRBV16 and TRBJ2-2; a weak D match, TRBD2 (5 bases). V was trimmed by 7 bases and J by 1 base, leaving 10 bases between them. Germline V CDR1 and CDR2: KGHSY, FQNENV. The CDR3 consists of 14 residues. The CDR3 loop is CASTDYRNTGELFF. The CDR3 DNA reads as TGTGCCAGCACCGACTACAGGAACACCGGGGAGCTGTTTTTT.

This clone was found once. The chain carries TRBV6-5 and TRBJ2-3; D is unclear. Trimming took off 2 bases at V and 6 bases at J, with 3 bases between the two ends. This CDR3 comprises 11 residues. CDR1 is MNHEY, CDR2 SVGAGI, per germline. In DNA form, the CDR3 reads TGTGCCAGCAGTTACCTGGATACGCAGTATTTT. Its translation: CASSYLDTQYF.

The chain couples TRBV24-1 to TRBJ2-3; D may correspond to TRBD1 or TRBD2 (6 bases each). The germline CDR1 and CDR2 sequences are KGHDR and SFDVKD. CDR3 length: 16 amino acids. V lost 5 bases, J lost 0 bases, and 14 bases lay in between. In DNA, the CDR3 is TGTGCCACCAGTGTTTCCGGGGGCTTCAGCACAGATACGCAGTATTTT. It specifies CATSVSGGFSTDTQYF.

The V call is TRBV2, the J call TRBJ1-5; D remains ambiguous. V was clipped by 7 bases and J by 0 bases, with 10 bases between them. Germline V gene data show CDR1 as SNHLY and CDR2 as FYNNEI. This CDR3 has 14 amino acids. The CDR3 coding sequence is TGTGCCAGCAATGTCGGAAATAGCAATCAGCCCCAGCATTTT. It translates to CASNVGNSNQPQHF.

The chain carries TRBV9 and TRBJ2-5; 8 nucleotides align to TRBD1. CDR1 and CDR2 from the germline V gene are SGDLS and YYNGEE. The V gene end was trimmed by 4 bases and the J gene end by 6 bases; junction bases not matched to a gene: 5. There are 13 residues in the CDR3. The CDR3 nucleotides read TGTGCCAGCAGCCCAGGGGGCGATAAGACCCAGTACTTC. Translation: CASSPGGDKTQYF. Full variable domain (rest looked up from reference TRBV9 and TRBJ2-5): DSGVTQTPKHLITATGQRVTLRCSPRSGDLSVYWYQQSLDQGLQFLIQYYNGEERAKGNILERFSAQQFPDLHSELNLSSLELGDSALYFCASSPGGDKTQYFGPGTRLLVL.

This chain uses TRBV7-9 with TRBJ1-1; a possible D gene is TRBD1 (5 bases). V shed 2 bases and J shed 1 base, with 8 bases lying between them. CDR1 is SEHNR and CDR2 is FQNEAQ in the germline V gene (reference sequence). The CDR3 runs 14 residues. This CDR3 is CASSLQGSNTEAFF. CDR3 DNA sequence: TGTGCCAGCAGCTTACAGGGATCGAACACTGAAGCTTTCTTT.

The chain combines TRBV5-8 with TRBJ1-1; a possible D gene is TRBD1 (6 bases). Trimming stripped 7 bases from V and 1 base from J, with 17 bases between. The CDR3 is 15 amino acids. Germline CDR1 is SGHTS and CDR2 is YDEGEE. The CDR3 nucleotides read TGTGCCAGCCCGGGAGAAGAGGGGGGGAACACTGAAGCTTTCTTT. Protein product: CASPGEEGGNTEAFF.

Only a few counts were recorded for this clone. Because the CDR3 is missing its conserved closing phenylalanine or tryptophan, this is likely a read error. Because the CDR3's place on the DNA is in doubt, the DNA is left out and the CDR3 is given as listed by TCRdb. J is TRBJ2-7 and V is TRBV21-1. TRBV21-1 is described as a pseudogene. The length of the CDR3 is 10 amino acids, counting both ends. The CDR3: CASSKVNIRC.

This clone occurred a few times. The chain has TRBV29-1 and TRBJ1-1, with no clear D. The V end was cut by 6 bases, the J end by 7 bases, with 15 bases between. The CDR3 has 12 residues. Germline CDR1 reads SQVTM; CDR2 reads ANQGSEA. The CDR3 here is CSVLRAGGEAFF. The DNA of the CDR3 is TGCAGCGTCCTCCGGGCCGGAGGTGAAGCTTTCTTT. Based on the CDR3 plus reference TRBV29-1 and TRBJ1-1, the full variable domain is SAVISQKPSRDICQRGTSLTIQCQVDSQVTMMFWYRQQPGQSLTLIATANQGSEATYESGFVIDKFPISRPNLTFSTLTVSNMSPEDSSIYLCSVLRAGGEAFFGQGTRLTVV.